This T cell receptor beta chain was sequenced for a study of blood T cell repertoires in COVID-19. Followed over time, Seattle patients had been enrolled while infection was active. There are a few counts of this clone. The CDR3 extends over 15 amino acids. Deletions cut 0 bases from V and 0 bases from J, with 7 bases between. The V gene's germline CDR1 is SGHRS and CDR2 YFSETQ. In the original analysis: Amplifying reference gene primers gave estimates of nucleated cell counts. Generated by immunoSEQ multiplex PCR, the TCRdb table keeps only in-frame clones and is missing some. That table is the source of V, J and clone size, and D and trimming were worked out from the DNA. This sample has approximately 99,000 clones; 88% occur once, and the top ten carry roughly 2%.

The sequencing input was peripheral blood. The source is a man aged 50 to 59 with COVID-19, enrolled during active disease. The V and J genes are TRBV5-1 and TRBJ1-3; D is ambiguous. This chain's CDR3 is CASSLERSSGNTIYF. In DNA form, the CDR3 reads TGCGCCAGCAGCTTGGAGAGGAGCTCTGGAAACACCATATATTTT.